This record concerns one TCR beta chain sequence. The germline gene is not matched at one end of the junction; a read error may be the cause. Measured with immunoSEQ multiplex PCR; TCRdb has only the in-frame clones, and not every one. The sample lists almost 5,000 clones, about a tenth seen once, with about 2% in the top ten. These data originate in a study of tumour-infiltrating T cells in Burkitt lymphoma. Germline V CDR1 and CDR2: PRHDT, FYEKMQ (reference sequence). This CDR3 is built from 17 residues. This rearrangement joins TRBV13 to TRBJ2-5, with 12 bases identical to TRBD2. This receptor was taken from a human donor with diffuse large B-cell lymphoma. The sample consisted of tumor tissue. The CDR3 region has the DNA TGTGCCAGCGGCTTGGGCAGGCTAGCGGGGGGGCAAGAGACCCAGTACTTC. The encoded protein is CASGLGRLAGGQETQYF.